Shown below are 5 T cell receptor beta chains from a single sample sequenced in a study of molecular identifiers for immune sequencing clone quantification. TCRdb re-called the PCR reads with MiXCR, one entry per CDR3 protein. The sample holds over 600,000 distinct CDR3 sequences, 15% to 20% seen once. Input material: naive CD8+ T cells from blood, with Jurkat cell RNA spiked in. Subset in this sample: FACS-sorted CD8+CD4-CCR7+CD45RA+ naive T cells. These receptors originate from a human donor in good health. Some libraries in this study had Jurkat cell RNA spiked in.

This clonotype was detected many times. This rearrangement joins TRBV13 to TRBJ1-2; tentatively, D is TRBD1 (5 bases). The CDR3 spans 14 residues. Germline V lookup: CDR1 PRHDT, CDR2 FYEKMQ (reference sequence). V lost 5 bases, J lost 4 bases, and 14 bases lay in between. CDR3 DNA: TGTGCCAGCAGCCCGCCTGGGGGAGTCTATGGCTACACCTTC. Amino acids: CASSPPGGVYGYTF.

Details on this clonotype: A junction end diverges from the germline sequence, so it may reflect a read error. The V and J genes are TRBV19 and TRBJ1-1, with D possibly TRBD1 on 5 matching bases. The CDR3 totals 12 residues. In germline, CDR1 is LNHDA, CDR2 SQIVND (reference sequence). DNA for the CDR3: TGTGCCAGTAGTATGGGCCCAGGGTTTCTGGGGTTT. Amino acids: CASSMGPGFLGF.

This clonotype was seen at least ten times. The chain combines TRBV28 with TRBJ1-4; D is uncertain. The germline V and J ends were trimmed by 3 bases and 6 bases, with 14 bases remaining between them. Germline V lookup: CDR1 MDHEN, CDR2 SYDVKM. This CDR3 is built from 15 residues. Here the CDR3 DNA reads TGTGCCAGCAGTTTTTTATTTGGGGAGGATGAAAAACTGTTTTTT. Translating gives CASSFLFGEDEKLFF.

DNA of the CDR3: TGTGCCAGCAGCTTGGCTGCCTCTTCCTACAATGAGCAGTTCTTC. It encodes CASSLAASSYNEQFF. The chain links TRBV5-4 to TRBJ2-1; D remains ambiguous. The V end was cut by 0 bases, the J end by 1 base, with 8 bases between. Per the germline V gene, CDR1 is SGHNT and CDR2 is YYREEE (reference sequence). The CDR3 runs to 15 residues.

This clonotype was recorded a few times. CDR3 in amino acids: CASSTGGTASSGANVLTF. CDR3 bases: TGTGCCAGTAGTACCGGCGGGACAGCGTCTTCTGGGGCCAACGTCCTGACTTTC. J is TRBJ2-6 and V is TRBV19; D might be TRBD1 (7 bases). Looked up from germline, CDR1 is LNHDA and CDR2 is SQIVND (reference sequence). This CDR3 region has 18 residues. V lost 4 bases and J 1 base, leaving 17 bases between the germline ends.